This T cell receptor beta chain was sequenced in a study of blood T cell repertoires in COVID-19. V dropped 0 bases and J dropped 4 bases, with 5 bases sitting between them. Per germline, CDR1 SGHNT and CDR2 YYREEE (reference sequence). The CDR3 has 13 amino acids. Profiling relied on immunoSEQ multiplex PCR, and the TCRdb table lists in-frame clones only, not all of them. The data show about 250,000 clones, 85% to 90% seen once. Sequenced input: PBMCs or T cells enriched from blood (not recorded which). This chain uses TRBV5-4 with TRBJ1-5; no reliable D call. The clonotype originates from a man in his forties or fifties who had recovered from COVID-19. CDR3 sequence (DNA): TGTGCCAGCAGCTTGGATCAAAATCAGCCCCAGCATTTT. It translates to CASSLDQNQPQHF.